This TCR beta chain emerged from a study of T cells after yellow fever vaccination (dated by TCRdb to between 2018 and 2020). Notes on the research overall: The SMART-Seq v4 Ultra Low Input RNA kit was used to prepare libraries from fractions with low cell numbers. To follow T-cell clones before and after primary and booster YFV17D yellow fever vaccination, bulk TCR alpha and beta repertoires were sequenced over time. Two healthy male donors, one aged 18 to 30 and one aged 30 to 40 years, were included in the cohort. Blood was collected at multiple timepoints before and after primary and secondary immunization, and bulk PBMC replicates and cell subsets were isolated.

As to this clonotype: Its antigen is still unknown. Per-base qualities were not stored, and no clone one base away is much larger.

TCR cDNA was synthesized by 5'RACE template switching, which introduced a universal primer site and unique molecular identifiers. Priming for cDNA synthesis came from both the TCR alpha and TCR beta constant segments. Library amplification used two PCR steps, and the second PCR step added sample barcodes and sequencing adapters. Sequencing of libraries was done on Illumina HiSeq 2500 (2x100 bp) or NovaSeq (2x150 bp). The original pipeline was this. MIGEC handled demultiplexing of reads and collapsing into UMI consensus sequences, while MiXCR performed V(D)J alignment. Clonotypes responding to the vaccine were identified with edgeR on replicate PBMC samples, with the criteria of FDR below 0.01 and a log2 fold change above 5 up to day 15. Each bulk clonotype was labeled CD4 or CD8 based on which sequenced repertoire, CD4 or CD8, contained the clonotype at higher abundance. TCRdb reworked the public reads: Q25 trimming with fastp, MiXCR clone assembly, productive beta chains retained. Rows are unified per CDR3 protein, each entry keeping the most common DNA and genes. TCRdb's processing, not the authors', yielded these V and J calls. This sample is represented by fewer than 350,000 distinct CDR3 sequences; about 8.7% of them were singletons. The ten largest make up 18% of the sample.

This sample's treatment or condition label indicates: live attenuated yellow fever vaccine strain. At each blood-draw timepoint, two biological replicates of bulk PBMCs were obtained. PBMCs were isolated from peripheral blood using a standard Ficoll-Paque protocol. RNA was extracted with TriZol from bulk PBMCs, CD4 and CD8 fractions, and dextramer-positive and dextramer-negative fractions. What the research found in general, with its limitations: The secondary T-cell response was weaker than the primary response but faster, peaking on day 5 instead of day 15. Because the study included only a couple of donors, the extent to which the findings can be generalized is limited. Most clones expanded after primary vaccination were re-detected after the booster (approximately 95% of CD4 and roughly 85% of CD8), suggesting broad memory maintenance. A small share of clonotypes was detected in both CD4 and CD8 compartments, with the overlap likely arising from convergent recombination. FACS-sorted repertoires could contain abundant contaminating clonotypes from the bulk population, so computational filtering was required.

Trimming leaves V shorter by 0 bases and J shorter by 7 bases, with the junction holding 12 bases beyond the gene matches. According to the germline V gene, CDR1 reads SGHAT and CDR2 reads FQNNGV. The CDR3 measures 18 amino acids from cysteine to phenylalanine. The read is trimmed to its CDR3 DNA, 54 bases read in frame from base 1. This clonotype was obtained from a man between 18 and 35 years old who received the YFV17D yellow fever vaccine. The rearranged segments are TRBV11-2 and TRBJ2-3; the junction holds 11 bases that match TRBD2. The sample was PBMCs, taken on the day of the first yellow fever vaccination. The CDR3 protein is CASSLDSSGGVGQNTQYF. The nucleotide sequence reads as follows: TGTGCCAGCAGCTTAGATAGTAGCGGGGGGGTAGGTCAAAATACGCAGTATTTT. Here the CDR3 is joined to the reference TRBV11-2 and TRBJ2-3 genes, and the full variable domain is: EAGVAQSPRYKIIEKRQSVAFWCNPISGHATLYWYQQILGQGPKLLIQFQNNGVVDDSQLPKDRFSAERLKGVDSTLKIQPAKLEDSAVYLCASSLDSSGGVGQNTQYFGPGTRLTVL.